This entry lists 12 T cell receptor beta chains sequenced from one sample in a study of identical twins listed by TCRdb under 2016. To prepare the library, 5' RACE was applied. The sample was run on an Illumina HiSeq 2000. The raw public data were reprocessed by TCRdb itself: fastp quality trimming at Q25, MiXCR clonotype calling, in-frame beta chains only. Rows are unified per CDR3 protein, each entry keeping the most common DNA and genes. For this sample there are around 490,000 distinct CDR3 sequences; 13% to 15% appear just once. The ten most abundant clones make up 0.35% to 0.45% of the sample. These records were also assigned to another study, of yellow fever vaccine responses in identical twins.

The sequenced sample was CD4+ T cells sorted from blood. Receptor source: a woman between 18 and 29 years old in good health.

In this sample, this clonotype turned up a few times. The chain employs TRBV15 and TRBJ2-6, with 7 bases that match TRBD1. CDR1 is LNHNV and CDR2 is YYDKDF in the germline V gene (reference sequence). V lost 3 bases to trimming and J lost 4 bases; unmatched junction nucleotides: 6. This CDR3 is 16 amino acids long. Here the CDR3 reads CATSRETGLGANVLTF. The CDR3, as DNA: TGTGCCACCAGCAGGGAGACAGGGTTAGGGGCCAACGTCCTGACTTTC.

The chain is built from TRBV3-1 and TRBJ2-7, with D perhaps TRBD2 (5 bases). With 3 bases removed from V and 4 bases from J, the gap between germline ends came to 19 bases. The germline V gene has CDR1 LGHDT and CDR2 YNNKEL (reference sequence). The CDR3 sequence is 16 residues long. The CDR3 DNA follows: TGTGCCAGCAGCCATCGACCGGTAGGAGGATCGTACGAGCAGTACTTC. This sequence encodes CASSHRPVGGSYEQYF.

This clonotype was seen only a few times. The chain recombines TRBV12-3 or TRBV12-4 with TRBJ2-5; D may be TRBD1 (5 bases). Trimming removed 7 bases from V and 2 bases from J, with 17 bases in between. This CDR3 is 15 amino acids long. This CDR3 reads CASIGQGSFQETQYF. CDR3 DNA sequence: TGTGCCAGCATAGGTCAGGGTTCTTTTCAAGAGACCCAGTACTTC.

The chain is built from TRBV15 and TRBJ2-2; tentatively, D is TRBD1 or TRBD2 (5 bases each). V shed 6 bases and J shed 3 bases, with 14 bases lying between them. This CDR3 is 15 amino acids long. Germline CDR1 and CDR2: LNHNV and YYDKDF (reference sequence). The CDR3 nucleotides are TGTGCCACCAGAGACCGGGACCTCTACACCGGGGAGCTGTTTTTT. Its translation: CATRDRDLYTGELFF.

This clonotype has at least ten counts. This rearrangement joins TRBV6-5 to TRBJ1-2; 10 bases are a match to TRBD1. CDR1 and CDR2 from the germline V gene are MNHEY and SVGAGI. The CDR3 contains 17 residues. J gave up 4 bases and V 0 bases, and 8 bases lay outside the gene matches. This chain's CDR3 is CASSYSGGGQGSYGYTF. CDR3 nucleotides: TGTGCCAGCAGTTACTCTGGGGGGGGACAGGGGAGCTATGGCTACACCTTC.

In this sample, this clonotype turned up a few times. The rearrangement joins TRBV3-1 to TRBJ2-1; D possibly matches TRBD1 or TRBD2 (7 bases each). Trimming left V 1 base short and J 3 bases short, with 10 bases between. The CDR3 totals 15 residues. Germline-derived CDR1 and CDR2 are LGHDT and YNNKEL (reference sequence). Written as DNA, the CDR3 is TGTGCCAGCAGCCAAGGCAGGGGGGGCTACAATGAGCAGTTCTTC. This translates into CASSQGRGGYNEQFF.

The sample holds many counts of this clonotype. The rearrangement links TRBV7-6 to TRBJ2-5; 7 bases are a match to TRBD2. V lost 5 bases, J lost 5 bases, and 5 bases stayed unmatched. Germline CDR1 SGHVS, CDR2 FNYEAQ. This CDR3 has 13 residues. The DNA of the CDR3 is TGTGCCAGCAGCCAAGGACTAGTTGAGACCCAGTACTTC. Translated: CASSQGLVETQYF.

J is TRBJ1-5 and V is TRBV20-1; D gene unclear. V lost 8 bases and J 2 bases, leaving 13 bases between the germline ends. Germline V gene data show CDR1 as DFQATT and CDR2 as SNEGSKA (reference sequence). This CDR3 is 13 amino acids long. Here the CDR3 reads CSQPGTGNQPQHF. The CDR3 region has the DNA TGCAGTCAGCCGGGTACGGGCAATCAGCCCCAGCATTTT.

The rearrangement links TRBV7-2 to TRBJ1-5; 9 nucleotides line up with TRBD1. The CDR3 has 15 amino acids. The germline gives CDR1 SGHTA, CDR2 FQGNSA. The V segment lost 3 bases and the J segment 3 bases; nucleotides outside the gene matches: 3. The CDR3 region has the DNA TGTGCCAGCAGCTTTGGGACAGGGTCCAATCAGCCCCAGCATTTT. Its translation is CASSFGTGSNQPQHF.

This clonotype was counted a few times. J is TRBJ2-5 and V is TRBV18; D may be TRBD2 (6 bases). Trimming stripped 4 bases from V and 5 bases from J, with 17 bases between. CDR1 and CDR2 (germline): KGHSH, LQKENI. The CDR3 is made up of 15 amino acids. The CDR3: CASSRQTAGLETQYF. The CDR3, as DNA: TGTGCCAGCTCACGGCAGACAGCGGGTTTGGAGACCCAGTACTTC.

This clonotype is a singleton in its sample. The chain combines TRBV2 with TRBJ1-1; 7 nucleotides agree with TRBD1. V trimming: 0 bases; J trimming: 6 bases; junction bases outside the gene matches: 7. CDR1 and CDR2 (germline): SNHLY, FYNNEI. The CDR3 is 15 residues long. The CDR3 is CASSEAPGTESEAFF. In nucleotides, the CDR3 is TGTGCCAGCAGTGAAGCCCCCGGGACAGAGTCTGAAGCTTTCTTT.

This clonotype came up many times. The chain has TRBV12-3 or TRBV12-4 and TRBJ1-6; possibly TRBD1 for D (5 bases). The CDR3 loop spans 14 amino acids. The ends were cut back, 6 bases at V and 7 bases at J, with 13 bases in the middle. CDR3 nucleotide sequence: TGTGCCAGCAGCCCCTCAGGGTACAATTCACCCCTCCACTTT. Its protein product is CASSPSGYNSPLHF.